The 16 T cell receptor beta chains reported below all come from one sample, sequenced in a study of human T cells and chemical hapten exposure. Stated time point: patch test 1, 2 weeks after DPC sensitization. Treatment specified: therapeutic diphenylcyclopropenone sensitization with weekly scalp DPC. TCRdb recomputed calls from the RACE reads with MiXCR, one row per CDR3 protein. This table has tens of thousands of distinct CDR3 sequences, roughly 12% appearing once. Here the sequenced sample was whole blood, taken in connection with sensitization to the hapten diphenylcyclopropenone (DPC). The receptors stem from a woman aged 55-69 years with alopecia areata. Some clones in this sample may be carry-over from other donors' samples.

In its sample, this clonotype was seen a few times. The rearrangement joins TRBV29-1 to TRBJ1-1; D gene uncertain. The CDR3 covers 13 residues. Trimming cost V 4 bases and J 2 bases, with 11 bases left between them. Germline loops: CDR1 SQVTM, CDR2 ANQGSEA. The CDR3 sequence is CSVGQHLNTEAFF. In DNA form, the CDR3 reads TGCAGCGTTGGACAACACCTTAACACTGAAGCTTTCTTT.

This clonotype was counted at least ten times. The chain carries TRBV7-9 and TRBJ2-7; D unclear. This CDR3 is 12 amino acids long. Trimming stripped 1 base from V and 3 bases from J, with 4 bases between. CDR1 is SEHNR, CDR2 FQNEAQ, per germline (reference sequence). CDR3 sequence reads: CASSLGDYEQYF. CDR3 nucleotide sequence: TGTGCCAGCAGCTTAGGTGACTACGAGCAGTACTTC.

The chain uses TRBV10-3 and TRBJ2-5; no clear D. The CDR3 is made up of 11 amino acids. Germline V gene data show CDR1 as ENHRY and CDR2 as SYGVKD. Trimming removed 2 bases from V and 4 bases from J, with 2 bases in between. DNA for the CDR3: TGTGCCATCAGTGAGGGAGAGACCCAGTACTTC. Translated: CAISEGETQYF.

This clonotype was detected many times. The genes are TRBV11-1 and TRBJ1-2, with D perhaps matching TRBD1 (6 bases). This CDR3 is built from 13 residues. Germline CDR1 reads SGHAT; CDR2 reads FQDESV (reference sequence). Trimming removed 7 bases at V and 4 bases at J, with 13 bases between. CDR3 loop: CASTRGGLYGYTF. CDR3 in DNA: TGTGCCAGCACCCGAGGGGGGCTCTATGGCTACACCTTC.

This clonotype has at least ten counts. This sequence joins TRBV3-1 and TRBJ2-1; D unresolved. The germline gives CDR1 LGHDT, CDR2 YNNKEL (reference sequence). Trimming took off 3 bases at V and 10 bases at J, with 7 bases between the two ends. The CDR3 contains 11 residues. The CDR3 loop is CASSHLREQFF. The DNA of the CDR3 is TGTGCCAGCAGCCACCTCCGGGAGCAGTTCTTC.

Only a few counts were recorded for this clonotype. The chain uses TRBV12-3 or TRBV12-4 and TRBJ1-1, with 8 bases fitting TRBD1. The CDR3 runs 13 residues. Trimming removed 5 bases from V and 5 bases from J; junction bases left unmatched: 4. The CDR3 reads CASSTTGGTEAFF. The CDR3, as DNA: TGTGCCAGCAGTACTACAGGGGGTACTGAAGCTTTCTTT.

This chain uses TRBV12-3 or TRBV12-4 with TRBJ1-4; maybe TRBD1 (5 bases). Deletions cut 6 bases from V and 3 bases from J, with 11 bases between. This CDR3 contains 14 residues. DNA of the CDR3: TGTGCCAGCAGCCAGGACAACTCTAATGAAAAACTGTTTTTT. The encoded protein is CASSQDNSNEKLFF.

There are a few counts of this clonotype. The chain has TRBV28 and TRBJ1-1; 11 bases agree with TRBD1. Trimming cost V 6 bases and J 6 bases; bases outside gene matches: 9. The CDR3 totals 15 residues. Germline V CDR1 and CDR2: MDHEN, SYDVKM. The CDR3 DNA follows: TGTGCCAGCAGAACAGGACAGGGGGCTAGAGCTGAAGCTTTCTTT. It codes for CASRTGQGARAEAFF.

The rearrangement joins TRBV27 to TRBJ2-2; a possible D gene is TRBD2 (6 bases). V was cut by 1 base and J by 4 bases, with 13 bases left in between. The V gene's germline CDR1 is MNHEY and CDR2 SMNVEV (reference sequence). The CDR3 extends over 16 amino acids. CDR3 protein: CASSLWGVLFTGELFF. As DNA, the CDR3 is TGTGCCAGCAGTTTATGGGGGGTCCTCTTCACCGGGGAGCTGTTTTTT.

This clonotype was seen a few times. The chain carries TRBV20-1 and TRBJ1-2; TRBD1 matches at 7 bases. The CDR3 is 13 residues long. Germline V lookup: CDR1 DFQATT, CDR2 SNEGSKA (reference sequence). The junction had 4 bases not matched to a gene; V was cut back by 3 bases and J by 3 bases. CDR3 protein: CSASMTGYYGYTF. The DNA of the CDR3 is TGCAGTGCTAGTATGACAGGGTACTATGGCTACACCTTC.

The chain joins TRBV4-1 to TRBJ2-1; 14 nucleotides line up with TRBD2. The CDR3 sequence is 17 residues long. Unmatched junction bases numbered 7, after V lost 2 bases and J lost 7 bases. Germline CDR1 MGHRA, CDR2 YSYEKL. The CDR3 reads CASSQKGTSGGKNEQFF. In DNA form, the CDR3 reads TGCGCCAGCAGCCAAAAGGGGACTAGCGGGGGAAAGAATGAGCAGTTCTTC.

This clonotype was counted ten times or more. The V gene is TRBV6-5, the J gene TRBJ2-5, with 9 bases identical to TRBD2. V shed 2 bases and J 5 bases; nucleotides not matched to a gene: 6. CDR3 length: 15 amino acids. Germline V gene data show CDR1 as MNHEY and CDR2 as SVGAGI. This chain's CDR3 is CASSYTGLAPETQYF. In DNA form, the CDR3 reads TGTGCCAGCAGTTACACGGGACTAGCACCGGAGACCCAGTACTTC.

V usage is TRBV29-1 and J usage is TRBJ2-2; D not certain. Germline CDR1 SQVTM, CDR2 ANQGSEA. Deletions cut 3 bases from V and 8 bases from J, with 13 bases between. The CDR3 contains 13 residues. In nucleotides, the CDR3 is TGCAGCGTTGAGTTCGCCGGTGGGGGGGAGCTGTTTTTT. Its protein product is CSVEFAGGGELFF.

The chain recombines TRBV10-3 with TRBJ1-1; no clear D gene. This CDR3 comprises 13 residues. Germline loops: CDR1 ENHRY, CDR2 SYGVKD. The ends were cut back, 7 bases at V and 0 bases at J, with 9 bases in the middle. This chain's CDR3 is CAIKRDMNTEAFF. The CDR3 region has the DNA TGTGCCATCAAGAGAGACATGAACACTGAAGCTTTCTTT.

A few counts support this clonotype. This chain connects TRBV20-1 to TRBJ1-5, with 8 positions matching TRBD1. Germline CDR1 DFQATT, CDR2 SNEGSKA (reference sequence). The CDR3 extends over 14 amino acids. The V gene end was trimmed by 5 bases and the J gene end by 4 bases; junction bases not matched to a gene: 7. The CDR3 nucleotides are TGCAGTGCTGCGGACAGGGATGGTAATCAGCCCCAGCATTTT. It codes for CSAADRDGNQPQHF.

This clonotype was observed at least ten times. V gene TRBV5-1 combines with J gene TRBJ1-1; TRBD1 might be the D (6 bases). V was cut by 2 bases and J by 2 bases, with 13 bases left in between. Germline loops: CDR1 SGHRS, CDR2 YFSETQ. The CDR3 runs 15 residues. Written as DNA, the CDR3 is TGCGCCAGCAGCTTTTACGGGGGCGAAAACACTGAAGCTTTCTTT. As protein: CASSFYGGENTEAFF.